These T cell receptor beta chains were read from a single sample in a study of blood T cell repertoires in COVID-19. Assay used: immunoSEQ multiplex PCR; TCRdb lists only in-frame clones, some missing. The data contain approximately 150,000 clones, about 91% of them singletons. The sample consisted of peripheral blood. The receptors come from a woman in her 50s with acute or convalescent COVID-19. CDR3s include the opening cysteine and the closing phenylalanine or tryptophan. Each record gives: D gene, clone size, J gene, V gene, CDR3 DNA, CDR3 protein. D genes are given only for firm matches. Part of the rows lack a size; the others show once, few, many or a class for expanded clones.

>TRBD2|.|TRBJ2-3|TRBV19
TGTGCCAGTAGTACCTGGACTAGCGGTACAGATACGCAGTATTTT
CASSTWTSGTDTQYF
>TRBD1|.|TRBJ1-2|TRBV27
TGTGCCAGCAGCCGGGACAGGGGGGATGGCTACACCTTC
CASSRDRGDGYTF
>.|.|TRBJ1-1|TRBV19
TGTGCCAGTAAAGGGGGGGGCACTGAAGCTTTCTTT
CASKGGGTEAFF
>.|.|TRBJ1-2|TRBV18
TGTGCCAGCTCACCACCGATATGGACAACTAACTATGGCTACACCTTC
CASSPPIWTTNYGYTF
>TRBD1|.|TRBJ2-5|TRBV6-5
TGTGCCAGCAGTTCGGACAGGGCCGTTGATGACCAGTACTTC
CASSSDRAVDDQYF
>TRBD2|.|TRBJ2-1|TRBV5-5
TGTGCCAGCAGCCGCCGGAGGGGTGTGACTAGCGGGGGCTACAATGAGCAGTTCTTC
CASSRRRGVTSGGYNEQFF
>.|.|TRBJ2-6|TRBV7-3
TGTGCCAGCAGCCAGAGGGCTGGGGCCAACGTCCTGACTTTC
CASSQRAGANVLTF
>TRBD1|.|TRBJ1-4|TRBV7-8
TGTGCCAGCAGGCCCGGGACAGCTAATGAAAAACTGTTTTTT
CASRPGTANEKLFF
>TRBD1|.|TRBJ1-1|TRBV7-2
TGTGCCAGCACCCAACAGGGGGTAGGGACTGAAGCTTTCTTT
CASTQQGVGTEAFF
>.|.|TRBJ2-7|TRBV10-3
TGTGCCATCAGTACAGGGTGGGAGCAGTACTTC
CAISTGWEQYF
>.|.|TRBJ1-1|TRBV9
TGTGCCAGCAGCGTACTTAGGGGGAACACTGAAGCTTTCTTT
CASSVLRGNTEAFF
>TRBD2|.|TRBJ2-7|TRBV5-4
TGTGCCAGCAGCTTGGCGCGGGAGAGACTGAACGAGCAGTACTTC
CASSLARERLNEQYF
>.|once|TRBJ1-2|TRBV24-1
TGTGCCACCAGTGATGGTTCGACAGGCTATGGCTACACCTTC
CATSDGSTGYGYTF
>TRBD2|.|TRBJ2-7|TRBV14
TGTGCCAGCAGCCAAGATTTGGGGGGGTTGTCCTACGAGCAGTACTTC
CASSQDLGGLSYEQYF
>.|.|TRBJ1-3|TRBV7-8
TGTGCCAGCAGCTTAACAGGCGATACCCTAAACACCATATATTTT
CASSLTGDTLNTIYF
>.|.|TRBJ1-2|TRBV2
TGTGCCAGCAGCGTAGAGGGTCCCGGTGGCTACACCTTC
CASSVEGPGGYTF
>.|.|TRBJ2-5|TRBV7-2
TGTGCCAGCAGCTTAGTTGAGCGGGTGGGGCGAGAGACCCAGTACTTC
CASSLVERVGRETQYF
>TRBD1|.|TRBJ1-1|TRBV4-3
TGCGCCAGCAGCCAACAGGGGGCAGACACTGAAGCTTTCTTT
CASSQQGADTEAFF
>TRBD1|.|TRBJ2-1|TRBV7-8
TGTGCCAGCAGCTTAGCGGGACAGGGGCAATTGCATGAGCAGTTCTTC
CASSLAGQGQLHEQFF
>.|.|TRBJ1-3|TRBV30
TGTGCTGGAGGGCCCCGGTCGGACACCATATATTTT
CAGGPRSDTIYF
>.|.|TRBJ1-6|TRBV27
TGTGCCAGCAGTTTAAGGGGGAGCTCCTATAATTCACCCCTCCACTTT
CASSLRGSSYNSPLHF
>TRBD1|.|TRBJ2-1|TRBV6-6
TGTGCCAGCAGTTACTCGGCAGGGGGGCAGTTCTTC
CASSYSAGGQFF
>TRBD1|.|TRBJ1-6|TRBV7-2
TGTGCCAGCAGCTTGGGGACAGAATATAATTCACCCCTCCACTTT
CASSLGTEYNSPLHF
>.|.|TRBJ2-4|TRBV7-9
TGTGCCAGCAGCTCTTGGGCAAACAAAAACATTCAGTACTTC
CASSSWANKNIQYF
>TRBD1|.|TRBJ1-5|TRBV15
TGTGCCACCAGCTCCTTAAGGGACAGGGGGCACTATAGCAATCAGCCCCAGCATTTT
CATSSLRDRGHYSNQPQHF
>TRBD2|.|TRBJ2-1|TRBV5-1
TGCGCCAGCAGCTTTTCACTAGCGGGAGGGCCCAATGAGCAGTTCTTC
CASSFSLAGGPNEQFF